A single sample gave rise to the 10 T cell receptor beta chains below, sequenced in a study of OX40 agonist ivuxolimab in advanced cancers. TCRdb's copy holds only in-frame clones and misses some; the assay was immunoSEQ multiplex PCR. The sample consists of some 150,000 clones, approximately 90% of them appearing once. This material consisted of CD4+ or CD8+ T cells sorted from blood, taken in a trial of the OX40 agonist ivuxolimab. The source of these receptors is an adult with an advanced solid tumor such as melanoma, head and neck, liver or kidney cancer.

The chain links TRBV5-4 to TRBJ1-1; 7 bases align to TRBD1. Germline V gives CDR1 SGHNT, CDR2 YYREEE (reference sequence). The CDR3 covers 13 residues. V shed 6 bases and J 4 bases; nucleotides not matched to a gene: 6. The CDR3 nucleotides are TGTGCCAGCAAAAAACAGGGGTTCACTGAAGCTTTCTTT. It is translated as CASKKQGFTEAFF.

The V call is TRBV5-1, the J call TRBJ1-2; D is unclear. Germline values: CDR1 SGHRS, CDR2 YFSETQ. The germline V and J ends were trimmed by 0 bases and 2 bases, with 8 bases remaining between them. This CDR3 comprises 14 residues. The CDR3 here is CASSLDSQNYGYTF. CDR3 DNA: TGCGCCAGCAGCTTGGACAGCCAGAACTATGGCTACACCTTC.

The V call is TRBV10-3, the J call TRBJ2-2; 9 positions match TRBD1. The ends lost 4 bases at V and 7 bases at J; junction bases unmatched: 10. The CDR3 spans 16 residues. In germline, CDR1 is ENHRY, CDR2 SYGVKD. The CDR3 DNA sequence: TGTGCCATCAGTGCAACTCCGGGACAGGGTTTCGGGGAGCTGTTTTTT. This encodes CAISATPGQGFGELFF.

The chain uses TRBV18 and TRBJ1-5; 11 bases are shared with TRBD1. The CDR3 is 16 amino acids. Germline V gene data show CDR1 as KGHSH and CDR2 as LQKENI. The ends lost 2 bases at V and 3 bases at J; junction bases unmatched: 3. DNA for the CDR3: TGTGCCAGCTCACCAGGAGGACAGGGGGCCAATCAGCCCCAGCATTTT. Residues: CASSPGGQGANQPQHF.

The CDR3 nucleotides are TGCAGCGTTGCAGGAGGGGTGTTGTTCACTGAAGCTTTCTTT. This sequence encodes CSVAGGVLFTEAFF. The chain links TRBV29-1 to TRBJ1-1; the D gene is possibly TRBD1 (5 bases). Germline loops: CDR1 SQVTM, CDR2 ANQGSEA. The V gene lost 4 bases and the J gene lost 4 bases, with 16 bases spanning the gap. The CDR3 is 14 amino acids.

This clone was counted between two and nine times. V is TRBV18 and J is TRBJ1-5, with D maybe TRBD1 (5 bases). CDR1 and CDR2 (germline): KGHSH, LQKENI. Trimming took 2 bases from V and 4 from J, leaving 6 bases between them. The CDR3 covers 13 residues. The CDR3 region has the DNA TGTGCCAGCTCACCAGCAGGGAATCAGCCCCAGCATTTT. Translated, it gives CASSPAGNQPQHF.

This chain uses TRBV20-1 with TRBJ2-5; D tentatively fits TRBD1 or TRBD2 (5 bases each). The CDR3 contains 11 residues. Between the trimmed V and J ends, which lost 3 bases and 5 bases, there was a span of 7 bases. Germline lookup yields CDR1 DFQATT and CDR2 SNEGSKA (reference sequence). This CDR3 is CSARWDETQYF. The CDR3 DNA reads TGCAGTGCTAGGTGGGACGAGACCCAGTACTTC.

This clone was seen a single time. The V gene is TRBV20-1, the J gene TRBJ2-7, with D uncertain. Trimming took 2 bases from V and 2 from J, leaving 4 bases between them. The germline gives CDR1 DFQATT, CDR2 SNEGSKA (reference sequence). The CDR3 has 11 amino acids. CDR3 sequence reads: CSARLPYEQYF. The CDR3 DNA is TGCAGTGCTAGACTGCCCTACGAGCAGTACTTC.

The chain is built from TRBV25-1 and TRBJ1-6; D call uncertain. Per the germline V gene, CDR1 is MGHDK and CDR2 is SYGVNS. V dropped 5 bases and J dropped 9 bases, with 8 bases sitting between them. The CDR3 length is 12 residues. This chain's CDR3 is CASSISSSPLHF. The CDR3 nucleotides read TGTGCCAGCAGTATATCAAGTTCACCCCTCCACTTT.

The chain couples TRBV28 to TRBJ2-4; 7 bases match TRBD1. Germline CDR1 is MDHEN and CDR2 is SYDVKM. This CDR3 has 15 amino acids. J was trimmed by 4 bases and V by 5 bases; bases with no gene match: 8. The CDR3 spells CASSTYRGRKNIQYF. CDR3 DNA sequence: TGTGCCAGCAGTACCTACAGGGGTAGGAAAAACATTCAGTACTTC.